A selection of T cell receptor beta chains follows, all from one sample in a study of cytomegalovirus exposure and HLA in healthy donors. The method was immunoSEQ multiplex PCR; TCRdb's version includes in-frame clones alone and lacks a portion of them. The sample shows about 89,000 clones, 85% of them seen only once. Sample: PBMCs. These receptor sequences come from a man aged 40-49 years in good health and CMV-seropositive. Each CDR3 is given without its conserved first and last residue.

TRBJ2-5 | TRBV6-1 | ASSRDRVGQETQY
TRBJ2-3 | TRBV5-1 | ASSSRPTSGSTDTQY
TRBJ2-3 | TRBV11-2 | ASSQWGGSTDTQY
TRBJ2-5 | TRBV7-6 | ASSPLSAELQETQY
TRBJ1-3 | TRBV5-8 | ASSLRTGSGNTIY
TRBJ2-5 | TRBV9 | ASSPGLAGGGQETQY
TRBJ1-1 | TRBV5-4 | ASTGGTEAF
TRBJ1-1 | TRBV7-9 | ASSLSGTPEAF
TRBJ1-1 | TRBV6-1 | ASRLTGAYTEAF
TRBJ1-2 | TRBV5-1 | ASSLGQGDYGYT
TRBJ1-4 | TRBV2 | ASTTDIPGPGEKLF
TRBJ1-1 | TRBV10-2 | ASAWEGRGGTEAF
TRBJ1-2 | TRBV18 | ASSPRTGGYGYT
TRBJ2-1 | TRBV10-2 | ASTKTSGSGEQF
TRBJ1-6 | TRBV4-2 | ASSLGTGGYNSPLH
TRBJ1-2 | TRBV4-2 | ASSGGGVSYGYT
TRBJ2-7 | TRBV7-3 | ASSPNRGGVEEQY
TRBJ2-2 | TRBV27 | ASSTGANTGELF